The clone carrying this TCR beta chain was picked up many times. Its antigen is unidentified. The data are from a study of T cells in Graves' hyperthyroidism and ophthalmopathy. Across the study: Before any treatment, at initial diagnosis, peripheral blood was collected.

RNA transcripts were the template for amplifying TCR beta CDR3 regions. Researchers ran a first-round RT-PCR on the TCR CDR3 using the HTBI primer set. TCRdb processed the multiplex PCR reads anew with MiXCR; each CDR3 protein has one entry. This sample has approximately 400,000 distinct CDR3 sequences; roughly 14% occur once, and the top ten carry under 25%. The germline V gene has CDR1 SEHNR and CDR2 FQNEAQ (reference sequence). The CDR3 has 14 residues. Trimming pared 2 bases from V and 8 bases from J, leaving 14 bases between. Overall study findings and caveats: Before onset, by a median of approximately 6.8 months, the model predicted ophthalmopathy.

Uncontrolled infections, other autoimmune diseases, pregnancy or lactation led to exclusion of patients. The chain joins TRBV7-9 to TRBJ2-3; D is perhaps TRBD2 (6 bases). Sequencing input: blood. This clonotype was obtained from a man between 25 and 39 years old with Graves' hyperthyroidism that later progressed to Graves' ophthalmopathy. The CDR3 DNA reads TGTGCCAGCAGCTTATCTGCGGGAAGTGGTACGCAGTATTTT. Amino acid sequence: CASSLSAGSGTQYF.